The next 16 T cell receptor beta chains were all read from a single sample in a study of blood T cell repertoires in COVID-19. TCRdb keeps only in-frame clones here, not all; method: immunoSEQ multiplex PCR. This table has roughly 210,000 clones, around 87% appearing once. Input material: PBMCs or T cells enriched from blood (not recorded which). Receptor source: a man in his thirties or forties in a cohort exposed to, infected with or recovered from COVID-19 (not recorded which).

The CDR3 reads CASSLRQGPGELFF. CDR3 coding DNA: TGTGCCAGCAGCTTAAGGCAGGGGCCCGGGGAGCTGTTTTTT. The chain links TRBV7-3 to TRBJ2-2, with D perhaps TRBD1 (6 bases). With 1 base removed from V and 6 bases from J, the gap between germline ends came to 9 bases. CDR1 SGHTA and CDR2 FQGTGA come from the germline V gene. This CDR3 contains 14 residues.

The chain couples TRBV27 to TRBJ2-3; D remains ambiguous. Germline V gene sequence: CDR1 MNHEY, CDR2 SMNVEV (reference sequence). This CDR3 is 13 amino acids long. V was shortened by 2 bases and J by 5 bases, with 8 bases between the two germline ends. CDR3 protein: CASSLLGGDTQYF. CDR3 nucleotides: TGTGCCAGCAGTTTACTAGGCGGAGATACGCAGTATTTT.

Only one count was recorded for this clone. The rearrangement uses TRBV9 and TRBJ1-2; D perhaps matches TRBD1 (5 bases). V lost 4 bases to trimming and J lost 0 bases, with 19 bases between them. This CDR3 has 17 residues. Germline assignment: CDR1 SGDLS and CDR2 YYNGEE. The CDR3 DNA reads TGTGCCAGCAGCCAAGAGGTTGGGGCCTCTTCTAACTATGGCTACACCTTC. Encoded protein: CASSQEVGASSNYGYTF.

V gene TRBV7-2 combines with J gene TRBJ2-5; D uncertain. In germline, CDR1 is SGHTA, CDR2 FQGNSA. CDR3 length: 13 amino acids. The V gene lost 3 bases and the J gene lost 1 base, with 6 bases spanning the gap. The chain's CDR3 is CASSFGPQETQYF. In DNA, the CDR3 is TGTGCCAGCAGCTTTGGGCCCCAAGAGACCCAGTACTTC.

The rearrangement uses TRBV29-1 and TRBJ2-2, with D perhaps matching TRBD1 (7 bases). The CDR3 extends over 15 amino acids. Per the germline V gene, CDR1 is SQVTM and CDR2 is ANQGSEA. The ends were cut back, 2 bases at V and 3 bases at J, with 13 bases in the middle. The CDR3 nucleotides are TGCAGCGTTGAATCTGGCAGGGGGGACACCGGGGAGCTGTTTTTT. Residues: CSVESGRGDTGELFF.

This clone was seen a few times. This chain connects TRBV7-2 to TRBJ1-5, with 10 bases fitting TRBD1. The germline CDR1 and CDR2 sequences are SGHTA and FQGNSA. Trimming cost V 4 bases and J 4 bases; bases outside gene matches: 13. The CDR3 has 18 residues. CDR3 DNA sequence: TGTGCCAGCAGCTCGCCCCGGGACAGGGGAGTAGGGAATCAGCCCCAGCATTTT. This translates into CASSSPRDRGVGNQPQHF.

The chain has TRBV7-3 and TRBJ2-7; TRBD2 agrees at 13 bases. V dropped 5 bases and J dropped 2; count of bases not matched to a gene: 15. There are 19 residues in the CDR3. Germline V CDR1 and CDR2: SGHTA, FQGTGA. The DNA of the CDR3 is TGTGCCAGCAGCGTACAAGGGACTAGCGGGGACGGGGGAGCCTACGAGCAGTACTTC. Translated, it gives CASSVQGTSGDGGAYEQYF.

The chain employs TRBV2 and TRBJ1-6; tentatively, D is TRBD1 (6 bases). Germline CDR1 reads SNHLY; CDR2 reads FYNNEI. This CDR3 is 13 amino acids long. Trimming removed 5 bases from V and 8 bases from J, with 10 bases in between. The CDR3 loop is CASSTGSDSPLHF. The CDR3 nucleotides read TGTGCCAGCAGTACAGGGTCTGATTCACCCCTCCACTTT.

The genes are TRBV7-9 and TRBJ2-4; TRBD2 is a possible D gene (6 bases). The germline V gene encodes CDR1 SEHNR and CDR2 FQNEAQ (reference sequence). This CDR3 is built from 14 residues. Trimming pared 5 bases from V and 4 bases from J, leaving 12 bases between. The CDR3 DNA reads as TGTGCCAGCAGCGAACAACGGGGGAAAAACATTCAGTACTTC. It translates to CASSEQRGKNIQYF.

This clone was recorded once. V is TRBV25-1 and J is TRBJ1-1, with 11 positions matching TRBD1. CDR3 length equals 14 residues. Germline lookup yields CDR1 MGHDK and CDR2 SYGVNS. With 3 bases clipped from V and 11 bases from J, the junction kept 8 bases outside the gene matches. Written as DNA, the CDR3 is TGTGCCAGCAGTGATCGCGGACAGGGGGCAAAGGCTTTCTTT. Amino acid sequence: CASSDRGQGAKAFF.

This clone was seen a few times. The chain carries TRBV19 and TRBJ2-7; TRBD2 is a possible D gene (6 bases). Germline V gene data show CDR1 as LNHDA and CDR2 as SQIVND (reference sequence). Trimming cost V 3 bases and J 5 bases, with 17 bases left between them. The CDR3 consists of 15 residues. CDR3 nucleotide sequence: TGTGCCAGTAGTATTTTGGCAGGGAGGTTCAACGAGCAGTACTTC. The encoded protein is CASSILAGRFNEQYF.

This chain links TRBV11-2 with TRBJ2-5; TRBD2 matches at 16 bases. Germline V gene sequence: CDR1 SGHAT, CDR2 FQNNGV. This CDR3 comprises 17 residues. V gave up 5 bases and J gave up 5 bases; unmatched junction bases: 8. This CDR3 reads CASSPGTSGRAFETQYF. As DNA, the CDR3 is TGTGCCAGCAGCCCAGGGACTAGCGGGAGGGCCTTCGAGACCCAGTACTTC.

The chain carries TRBV14 and TRBJ1-1, with TRBD1 as a possible D gene (6 bases). The CDR3 length is 16 residues. CDR1 and CDR2 (germline): SGHDN, FVKESK. V gave up 4 bases and J gave up 3 bases, with 18 bases separating them. The CDR3 protein is CASSRRTGISDTEAFF. CDR3 bases: TGTGCCAGCAGCCGACGCACAGGGATTTCGGACACTGAAGCTTTCTTT.

The chain joins TRBV15 to TRBJ2-7; the D gene is possibly TRBD1 (6 bases). Trimming shortened V by 2 bases and J by 5 bases, and 16 bases separated the two germline ends. Looked up from germline, CDR1 is LNHNV and CDR2 is YYDKDF (reference sequence). The CDR3 covers 15 residues. CDR3 coding DNA: TGTGCCACCAGCAGACCTGAACGCGGACAGCACGAGCAGTACTTC. It encodes CATSRPERGQHEQYF.

The V and J genes are TRBV28 and TRBJ1-3, with D possibly TRBD1 on 6 matching bases. The V end lost 5 bases, the J end lost 2 bases, and 10 bases lay between the germline ends. The CDR3 loop spans 14 amino acids. CDR1 and CDR2 (germline): MDHEN, SYDVKM. CDR3 sequence reads: CASSPRTAGNTIYF. The CDR3 DNA follows: TGTGCCAGCAGTCCCCGGACAGCTGGAAACACCATATATTTT. The complete variable domain, with remaining parts taken from reference TRBV28 and TRBJ1-3, reads DVKVTQSSRYLVKRTGEKVFLECVQDMDHENMFWYRQDPGLGLRLIYFSYDVKMKEKGDIPEGYSVSREKKERFSLILESASTNQTSMYLCASSPRTAGNTIYFGEGSWLTVV.

The chain combines TRBV28 with TRBJ2-1; possibly TRBD2 for D (6 bases). CDR1 is MDHEN and CDR2 is SYDVKM in the germline V gene. Trimming took off 6 bases at V and 8 bases at J, with 11 bases between the two ends. The CDR3 has 12 amino acids. The CDR3 bases are TGTGCCAGCAGCCGGAGGGTGGATGAGCAGTTCTTC. This codes for CASSRRVDEQFF.